Below, 19 T cell receptor beta chains from the same sample are listed, as sequenced in a study of T-cell reconstitution after alpha-beta-depleted transplantation in children. Preparation of the TCRbeta library involved a method that used unique molecular identifiers. TCRdb re-derived calls from the PCR reads in MiXCR, one entry per CDR3 protein. The sample lists 250,000 to 350,000 distinct CDR3 sequences, about a tenth seen once, with roughly a tenth in the top ten. Sequenced material: PBMCs from the stem cell graft donor, taken from the stem cell graft. The receptor source for this set is a human donor who donated a stem cell graft to a child with SCID.

This clonotype was counted only a few times. The genes are TRBV3-1 and TRBJ2-5; TRBD2 might be the D (5 bases). CDR3 length equals 14 residues. The germline V and J ends were trimmed by 1 base and 8 bases, with 14 bases remaining between them. Looked up from germline, CDR1 is LGHDT and CDR2 is YNNKEL (reference sequence). CDR3 amino acids: CASSQVNSDGTQYF. As DNA, the CDR3 is TGTGCCAGCAGCCAAGTGAATAGCGATGGAACCCAGTACTTC.

This clonotype has only a few counts. The chain joins TRBV5-5 to TRBJ2-7; 8 bases line up with TRBD2. The CDR3 loop spans 14 amino acids. Per germline, CDR1 SGHKS and CDR2 YYEKEE (reference sequence). Trimming cost V 4 bases and J 2 bases; bases outside gene matches: 5. The CDR3: CASSPGGGTYEQYF. CDR3 in DNA: TGTGCCAGCAGCCCGGGGGGGGGGACCTACGAGCAGTACTTC.

This clonotype was seen at least ten times. This chain uses TRBV5-6 with TRBJ2-1; D is undetermined. V dropped 4 bases and J dropped 3 bases, with 8 bases sitting between them. CDR3 size: 13 residues. From germline, CDR1 is SGHDT and CDR2 YYEEEE. The CDR3 nucleotides are TGTGCCAGCAGCCACCGGCGCTACAATGAGCAGTTCTTC. Translating it yields CASSHRRYNEQFF.

This clonotype was counted a few times. V usage is TRBV20-1 and J usage is TRBJ2-7, with 10 bases identical to TRBD2. Per germline, CDR1 DFQATT and CDR2 SNEGSKA (reference sequence). V dropped 6 bases and J dropped 8; count of bases not matched to a gene: 1. CDR3 size: 10 residues. CDR3 nucleotides: TGCAGTGCACTAGCGGGGAAGCAGTACTTC. It specifies CSALAGKQYF.

The gene calls are TRBV5-1 and TRBJ1-5; D is ambiguous. This CDR3 spans 14 amino acids. V was pared by 0 bases and J by 6 bases, with 10 bases between. Germline loops: CDR1 SGHRS, CDR2 YFSETQ. CDR3 sequence (DNA): TGCGCCAGCAGCTTGGAGTTGGGTACTCAGCCCCAGCATTTT. This translates into CASSLELGTQPQHF.

This clonotype occurred a few times. The chain carries TRBV12-3 or TRBV12-4 and TRBJ1-1, with TRBD1 as a possible D gene (6 bases). V lost 6 bases and J 0 bases, leaving 14 bases between the germline ends. This CDR3 comprises 15 residues. In DNA form, the CDR3 reads TGTGCCAGCAGACCAGGGGTTAGGATGAACACTGAAGCTTTCTTT. Protein: CASRPGVRMNTEAFF.

A few counts support this clonotype. The chain is built from TRBV5-1 and TRBJ2-3; D gene unclear. CDR1 and CDR2 (germline): SGHRS, YFSETQ. The V and J ends lost 1 base and 3 bases respectively, with 15 bases between them. The length of the CDR3 is 16 residues. The CDR3 loop reads CASSLSRFGGTDTQYF. CDR3 DNA sequence: TGCGCCAGCAGCTTGTCGAGGTTTGGTGGAACAGATACGCAGTATTTT.

In this sample, this clonotype turned up a few times. J is TRBJ1-2 and V is TRBV18; TRBD1 aligns across 7 bases. CDR3 length: 13 residues. V was pared by 3 bases and J by 6 bases, with 4 bases of the junction left unmatched. Germline CDR1 reads KGHSH; CDR2 reads LQKENI. CDR3: CASSPTGWDGYTF. In DNA, the CDR3 is TGTGCCAGCTCACCGACAGGGTGGGATGGCTACACCTTC.

This clonotype was picked up many times. The chain joins TRBV24-1 to TRBJ2-1; D may be TRBD2 (5 bases). V lost 2 bases and J 0 bases, leaving 10 bases between the germline ends. The germline V gene encodes CDR1 KGHDR and CDR2 SFDVKD. The CDR3 sequence is 16 residues long. Here the CDR3 reads CATSDSGAGSYNEQFF. The CDR3 DNA sequence: TGTGCCACCAGTGATTCCGGTGCGGGCTCCTACAATGAGCAGTTCTTC.

The chain employs TRBV5-6 and TRBJ1-5; the D is unclear. Trimming pared 4 bases from V and 3 bases from J, leaving 11 bases between. Germline CDR1 SGHDT, CDR2 YYEEEE. The CDR3 runs 14 residues. CDR3 sequence: CASSGEGYNQPQHF. The CDR3 DNA is TGTGCCAGCAGCGGCGAAGGGTACAATCAGCCCCAGCATTTT.

The chain carries TRBV5-1 and TRBJ2-1; TRBD1 aligns across 8 bases. The CDR3 sequence is 16 residues long. Germline CDR1 SGHRS, CDR2 YFSETQ. V lost 1 base and J lost 5; bases outside the gene matches: 8. The CDR3 nucleotides read TGCGCCAGCAGCTTGAGTGGACAGGGTGTCCACAATGAGCAGTTCTTC. It specifies CASSLSGQGVHNEQFF.

The chain has TRBV14 and TRBJ2-5, with D perhaps TRBD2 (5 bases). The CDR3 is 17 amino acids. V was trimmed by 3 bases and J by 6 bases, leaving 23 bases between them. Germline V lookup: CDR1 SGHDN, CDR2 FVKESK. The CDR3 bases are TGTGCCAGCAGCCAGGAACCCTCGGACTTTCCCCCCAAGACCCAGTACTTC. Its protein is CASSQEPSDFPPKTQYF.

The chain joins TRBV2 to TRBJ1-1; 10 positions agree with TRBD1. Losses at the gene ends were 6 bases for V and 9 bases for J; bases not matched to a gene: 10. This CDR3 has 14 residues. Germline CDR1 is SNHLY and CDR2 is FYNNEI. The CDR3 DNA reads as TGTGCCAGCAGCGCTGACAGGGGGCTTGCGAAAGCTTTCTTT. Protein sequence: CASSADRGLAKAFF.

The rearrangement uses TRBV7-9 and TRBJ2-4, with D perhaps matching TRBD1 (5 bases). This CDR3 has 16 amino acids. The germline V gene encodes CDR1 SEHNR and CDR2 FQNEAQ (reference sequence). With 1 base removed from V and 0 bases from J, the gap between germline ends came to 10 bases. This CDR3 is CASSLETAIAKNIQYF. For the CDR3, the DNA is TGTGCCAGCAGCTTAGAGACAGCGATAGCCAAAAACATTCAGTACTTC.

This clonotype was detected only a few times. CDR3 coding DNA: TGCAGTGCTAGAGGGCTAGCGGGGGGGCTGGATGAGCAGTTCTTC. It is translated as CSARGLAGGLDEQFF. J is TRBJ2-1 and V is TRBV20-1; TRBD2 aligns across 12 bases. V was pared by 1 base and J by 8 bases, with 6 bases of the junction left unmatched. Per the germline V gene, CDR1 is DFQATT and CDR2 is SNEGSKA (reference sequence). The CDR3 has 15 residues.

This clonotype appeared a few times. A much more abundant neighbour one base away suggests this may be a read error. The V and J genes are TRBV5-4 and TRBJ2-5; 7 bases agree with TRBD1. Germline CDR1 and CDR2: SGHNT and YYREEE (reference sequence). CDR3 length equals 15 residues. The CDR3 DNA reads TGTGTCAGCAGCGTGGGACAGCCTAGGAGAGAGACCCAGTACTTC. Translating it yields CVSSVGQPRRETQYF.

This clonotype came up many times. The chain recombines TRBV12-3 or TRBV12-4 with TRBJ1-5, with 7 bases that match TRBD1. Trimming cost V 5 bases and J 1 base; bases outside gene matches: 5. CDR3 length: 15 residues. CDR3 coding DNA: TGTGCCAGCAGTAGACAGGGACTAAGCAATCAGCCCCAGCATTTT. Residues: CASSRQGLSNQPQHF.

The chain is built from TRBV20-1 and TRBJ2-7; 7 nucleotides align to TRBD1. Trimming took 3 bases from V and 5 from J; bases not matched to a gene: 7. Germline V gene lookup returns CDR1 DFQATT and CDR2 SNEGSKA (reference sequence). This CDR3 is 13 amino acids long. CDR3 sequence reads: CSARETGLNEQYF. DNA for the CDR3: TGCAGTGCTAGGGAGACAGGGTTAAACGAGCAGTACTTC.

Ten or more counts support this clonotype. This chain uses TRBV7-9 with TRBJ1-5; D gene uncertain. Trimming shortened V by 1 base and J by 7 bases, and 5 bases separated the two germline ends. CDR1 is SEHNR, CDR2 FQNEAQ, per germline (reference sequence). This CDR3 is built from 12 residues. The CDR3 region has the DNA TGTGCCAGCAGCTTAGGGGTCCAGCCCCAGCATTTT. It yields the protein CASSLGVQPQHF.